The clone carrying this T cell receptor beta chain was picked up many times. Its antigen is not identified. As for time point: sample taken at primary tumor resection. The donors, more than 55 patients with untreated early-stage non-small cell lung cancer, provided the samples. Unsorted tumor, nontumor lung tissue or cryopreserved PBMC supplied the whole RNA. The data were taken from a study of spatial heterogeneity in lung cancer. Study results and limitations: Ubiquitous expanded tumor TCRs were observed in blood more at resection than follow-up.

Germline loops: CDR1 DFQATT, CDR2 SNEGSKA (reference sequence). This CDR3 is 15 amino acids long. Between the trimmed V and J ends, which lost 5 bases and 8 bases, there was a span of 24 bases. TCR cDNA molecules were tagged individually, and each one carried a unique molecular identifier. TCRdb reanalysed the 5' RACE reads using MiXCR and keeps one entry per CDR3 protein. The sample includes 60,000 to 90,000 distinct CDR3 sequences, 8% seen only once; the top ten take roughly 7.1%. The source is a male donor with early-stage non-small cell lung cancer. The material sequenced was PBMCs, taken at surgery. V is TRBV20-1 and J is TRBJ1-2; TRBD1 is a possible D gene (5 bases). The CDR3 here is CSASRTQWSRGGYTF. The DNA for the CDR3 is TGCAGTGCTTCACGGACACAGTGGTCCCGCGGGGGCTACACCTTC.